This T cell receptor (beta chain) was sequenced in a study of shared clonotypes between healthy human individuals. Study in general: The composition of the donors was a couple of women and a few men aged 18 to 49. Donors had three CD4 naive, three CD4 memory, two CD8 naive and one CD8 memory plate apiece. Whole-study findings and limits: Clonotypes not shared had lower generation probabilities than those common to all four donors.

With respect to this clone: What it recognizes is unknown.

The V and J ends lost 1 base and 6 bases respectively, with 9 bases between them. Per the germline V gene, CDR1 is MGHDK and CDR2 is SYGVNS. The length of the CDR3 is 13 residues. Only in-frame clones appear in the TCRdb table, and some are missing; sequencing was by immunoSEQ multiplex PCR. The profile shows roughly 1.4 million clones, less than 99% of them singletons. Every donor, a Caucasian adult, lived in Nashville, Tennessee. The origin of this receptor is a man aged 30 to 45 in good health. The sample consisted of naive CD4+ T cells sorted from blood. The sample's subset: CD45RA+ positively selected. The rearrangement joins TRBV25-1 to TRBJ1-1, with a tentative D call TRBD1 (5 bases). The CDR3 nucleotides are TGTGCCAGCAGTGAATTTTTGGGGGCTGAAGCTTTCTTT. This sequence encodes CASSEFLGAEAFF.